This TCR beta chain was identified in a study of identical twins. TCRdb used MiXCR to reprocess the 5' RACE reads, holding one entry per CDR3 protein. The sample lists 550,000 to 700,000 distinct CDR3 sequences, around 20% occurring once. There are a few counts of this clonotype. The CDR3 runs 14 residues. Germline CDR1 reads SGHRS; CDR2 reads YFSETQ. V was clipped by 5 bases and J by 3 bases; unmatched bases: 6. These same data were also listed under a study on T cells expressing NK-cell markers. That paper adds: Restriction of the sorted population to alpha-beta TCR T cells was achieved in several experiments with an anti-gamma-delta TCR antibody. In more than five donors, dominant CD3+CD56+NKG2C+ clonotypes ranked among the top 10 CD8+ clonotypes.

Source material: PBMCs. The chain links TRBV5-1 to TRBJ2-7; 9 positions agree with TRBD1. The TCR originated in a woman under 30 in good health. The CDR3 sequence is CASRELDRGYEQYF. The CDR3 DNA is TGCGCCAGCAGGGAACTGGACAGGGGCTACGAGCAGTACTTC. Looking up the rest from reference TRBV5-1 and TRBJ2-7 gives the full variable domain: KAGVTQTPRYLIKTRGQQVTLSCSPISGHRSVSWYQQTPGQGLQFLFEYFSETQRNKGNFPGRFSGRQFSNSRSEMNVSTLELGDSALYLCASRELDRGYEQYFGPGTRLTVT.